The T cell receptor beta chain described here comes from a study of identifying expanded T cells in peripheral blood. Sequencing used immunoSEQ multiplex PCR; TCRdb keeps in-frame clones, though not all of them. The sample consists of over 65,000 clones, 80% to 90% of them appearing once. The length of the CDR3 is 14 residues. Germline values: CDR1 MNHNS, CDR2 SASEGT. V shed 4 bases and J shed 4 bases, with 14 bases lying between them. The source material was blood. The chain links TRBV6-1 to TRBJ2-7, with no clear D. This clonotype was sampled from a person aged 18 to 75 in good health. The CDR3 protein is CASSVPGPIYEQYF. CDR3 nucleotides: TGTGCCAGCAGTGTCCCCGGACCTATATACGAGCAGTACTTC.